Presented here are 17 T cell receptor beta chains from one specimen sequenced in a study of blood T cells in healthy people across ages. The second PCR ran about 6 to 12 cycles with a sample-barcoded 5' primer and J-beta primers. Each CDR3 protein gets one entry after TCRdb re-called the 5' RACE reads with MiXCR. The table includes 1.5 million to 2 million distinct CDR3 sequences, about 50% detected once. Sequencing input: blood. Every receptor here comes from a woman in her thirties or forties in good health.

The chain recombines TRBV7-8 with TRBJ1-2, with TRBD1 matching over 10 bases. The CDR3 loop spans 14 amino acids. V shed 1 base and J 8 bases; nucleotides not matched to a gene: 4. The V gene's germline CDR1 is SGHVS and CDR2 FQNEAQ. The CDR3 protein is CASSLETGGWGYTF. The CDR3 DNA sequence: TGTGCCAGCAGCTTAGAGACAGGGGGCTGGGGCTACACCTTC.

This clonotype was observed a single time. This rearrangement joins TRBV2 to TRBJ2-4, with 11 positions matching TRBD2. CDR3 size: 13 residues. The germline V gene has CDR1 SNHLY and CDR2 FYNNEI. V gave up 6 bases and J gave up 13 bases; unmatched junction bases: 8. CDR3 residues: CASRLAGAREQYF. DNA of the CDR3: TGTGCCAGCAGACTAGCGGGGGCGAGGGAGCAGTACTTC.

Turning to this clonotype: A read error may be the cause here, since a much bigger clone is one base away. The rearrangement links TRBV7-9 to TRBJ2-1; D remains ambiguous. The CDR3 is 12 residues long. Germline CDR1 is SEHNR and CDR2 is FQNEAQ (reference sequence). The CDR3 spells CSSSAGYNEQFF. The CDR3 DNA reads as TGTTCCAGCAGCGCCGGGTACAATGAGCAGTTCTTC.

This clonotype was seen once. A junction end diverges from the germline sequence, so it may reflect a read error. The chain uses TRBV4-2 and TRBJ2-3, with D maybe TRBD2 (6 bases). CDR3 length equals 17 residues. The germline V gene encodes CDR1 LGHNA and CDR2 YNFKEQ. CDR3 protein: CASSQPAGLTATDAQYF. As DNA, the CDR3 is TGTGCCAGCAGCCAACCCGCGGGGCTGACAGCGACAGATGCGCAGTATTTT.

The chain carries TRBV20-1 and TRBJ2-7; D unresolved. Germline-derived CDR1 and CDR2 are DFQATT and SNEGSKA (reference sequence). The CDR3 loop spans 12 amino acids. V was clipped by 3 bases and J by 7 bases, with 13 bases between them. CDR3 DNA sequence: TGCAGTGCTAGTCATATTGGGAATGAGCAGTACTTC. Its translation is CSASHIGNEQYF.

The table lists this clonotype with a count of one. This chain uses TRBV29-1 with TRBJ2-2; tentatively, D is TRBD1 (6 bases). The length of the CDR3 is 14 residues. Germline loops: CDR1 SQVTM, CDR2 ANQGSEA. The V gene lost 4 bases and the J gene lost 7 bases, with 16 bases spanning the gap. The CDR3: CSVATGTYNGELFF. The CDR3 bases are TGCAGCGTTGCAACTGGGACATACAACGGGGAGCTGTTTTTT.

V and J are TRBV7-2 and TRBJ2-7, with 8 positions matching TRBD1. V lost 5 bases, J lost 7 bases, and 13 bases stayed unmatched. This CDR3 is built from 15 residues. In germline, CDR1 is SGHTA, CDR2 FQGNSA. Here the CDR3 reads CASSPATGAFGEQYF. The CDR3 DNA sequence: TGTGCCAGCAGCCCCGCGACAGGGGCCTTTGGGGAGCAGTACTTC.

The V and J genes are TRBV7-3 and TRBJ2-3, with a tentative D call TRBD2 (7 bases). The germline CDR1 and CDR2 sequences are SGHTA and FQGTGA. This CDR3 comprises 16 residues. V was shortened by 1 base and J by 2 bases, with 13 bases between the two germline ends. The DNA for the CDR3 is TGTGCCAGCAGCTTAAACGGGGGGCGGGTCACAGATACGCAGTATTTT. Translated, it gives CASSLNGGRVTDTQYF.

The chain uses TRBV5-1 and TRBJ2-5; 10 bases map to TRBD1. The germline gives CDR1 SGHRS, CDR2 YFSETQ. With 3 bases clipped from V and 3 bases from J, the junction kept 5 bases outside the gene matches. This CDR3 region has 15 residues. The CDR3 sequence is CASSSTGTGEETQYF. The CDR3 DNA sequence: TGCGCCAGCAGCTCGACCGGGACAGGGGAAGAGACCCAGTACTTC. Supplemented by reference TRBV5-1 and TRBJ2-5, the full variable domain reads KAGVTQTPRYLIKTRGQQVTLSCSPISGHRSVSWYQQTPGQGLQFLFEYFSETQRNKGNFPGRFSGRQFSNSRSEMNVSTLELGDSALYLCASSSTGTGEETQYFGPGTRLLVL.

The chain couples TRBV5-1 to TRBJ2-3; 9 bases align to TRBD1. Trimming removed 5 bases from V and 1 base from J; junction bases left unmatched: 2. The CDR3 runs to 14 residues. CDR1 is SGHRS, CDR2 YFSETQ, per germline. The CDR3 DNA sequence: TGCGCCAGCAGGTGGACAGGGGGCACAGATACGCAGTATTTT. The encoded protein is CASRWTGGTDTQYF.

V is TRBV21-1 and J is TRBJ2-7; no check of the table's D call, TRBD1, against the DNA was made. TRBV21-1 is classified as a pseudogene. CDR3 length: 13 residues. CDR3 coding DNA: TGTGCCAGCGTTACGGACATCTCCTACGAGCAGTACTTC. Translating it yields CASVTDISYEQYF.

This clonotype was detected only a few times. The chain recombines TRBV4-3 with TRBJ2-5; D is undetermined. V lost 0 bases and J 2 bases, leaving 7 bases between the germline ends. CDR1 is LGHNA, CDR2 YSLEER, per germline. This CDR3 region has 14 residues. The CDR3 here is CASSQEWLQETQYF. The CDR3 coding sequence is TGCGCCAGCAGCCAAGAATGGCTTCAAGAGACCCAGTACTTC.

Worth noting for this clonotype: A much larger clone differs by one base, so this may be a read error. The chain has TRBV9 and TRBJ1-2; TRBD1 might be the D (6 bases). This CDR3 has 15 residues. The V end lost 4 bases, the J end lost 8 bases, and 21 bases lay between the germline ends. Germline CDR1 is SGDLS and CDR2 is YYNGEE. In DNA form, the CDR3 reads TGTGCCAGCAGCCCCTCATCCGGGGGCTTGGGGGGCTACACCTTC. Residues: CASSPSSGGLGGYTF.

This clonotype has just a few counts. The rearrangement uses TRBV7-9 and TRBJ2-3; 8 nucleotides agree with TRBD1. The V gene's germline CDR1 is SEHNR and CDR2 FQNEAQ (reference sequence). With 5 bases clipped from V and 3 bases from J, the junction kept 10 bases outside the gene matches. This CDR3 is 16 amino acids long. The CDR3, as DNA: TGTGCCAGCAGCGTACTTGCCGGGACAGGTACAGATACGCAGTATTTT. Translation: CASSVLAGTGTDTQYF.

The gene calls are TRBV4-3 and TRBJ2-7; TRBD1 agrees at 9 bases. Germline V gives CDR1 LGHNA, CDR2 YSLEER. The CDR3 is made up of 16 amino acids. The V and J ends lost 1 base and 5 bases, in that order; junction bases with no gene match: 9. CDR3 nucleotide sequence: TGCGCCAGCAGCCAAGGTGCCGGGACAGGGTTCGACGAGCAGTACTTC. Encoded protein: CASSQGAGTGFDEQYF.

V is TRBV2 and J is TRBJ2-5; 10 nucleotides agree with TRBD2. Germline assignment: CDR1 SNHLY and CDR2 FYNNEI. CDR3 size: 15 residues. With V trimmed by 6 bases and J by 11 bases, 15 bases remained unmatched. The CDR3: CASRALAGVVNEQYF. The CDR3 coding sequence is TGTGCCAGCAGGGCCCTAGCGGGGGTCGTCAATGAGCAGTACTTC.

This clonotype was observed a few times. This chain uses TRBV29-1 with TRBJ2-1, with a weak D call TRBD2 (6 bases). The J call could be wrong; TRBJ2-7 is a better fit for the DNA end. In germline, CDR1 is SQVTM, CDR2 ANQGSEA. The CDR3 is made up of 18 amino acids. The CDR3 here is CSVEGPSSGRGSYNEQYF. As DNA, the CDR3 is TGCAGCGTTGAAGGCCCCTCATCGGGGCGGGGCTCCTACAATGAGCAGTACTTC.